The 14 T cell receptor beta chains presented below share a single source sample, sequenced in a study of CXCR3-negative and CXCR3-positive naive CD8 T cells. General study findings and limits: CXCR3-negative naive cells had less hydrophobic TRB CDR3s than did CXCR3-positive naive cells.

Carrying UMI labels, the TRB cDNA libraries were prepared through 5' RACE. For each CDR3 protein, TCRdb gives one entry from its re-call of the 5' RACE reads, without DNA. The sample table sets out roughly 110,000 distinct CDR3 sequences. No antigen is known for these receptors. Sequenced: naive CXCR3+ CD8+ T cells from blood. Subset here: CD45RO-CCR7+CD27+CD95- naive CD8+ T cells expressing CXCR3 (TNR3+). These TCRs come from a human donor in good health. Some clones in this sample may be carry-over from other donors' samples.

This CDR3 is CSVVSMDAHTSYEQYF. The rearrangement links TRBV29-1 to TRBJ2-7; TCRdb's assignment of TRBD1 cannot be checked, as there is no DNA. The length of the CDR3 is 16 residues. The germline V gene has CDR1 SQVTM and CDR2 ANQGSEA.

The V gene is TRBV12-3 or TRBV12-4, the J gene TRBJ2-5; TCRdb outputs TRBD2, but without DNA this stays unchecked. CDR3 length: 18 amino acids. CDR3 residues: CASSPPLRASGWEETQYF.

The CDR3 protein is CASSVGRGPRNYEQYF. V and J are TRBV9 and TRBJ2-7; with no DNA, the TCRdb D assignment of TRBD1 cannot be verified. The germline V gene encodes CDR1 SGDLS and CDR2 YYNGEE. This CDR3 region has 16 residues.

The CDR3 sequence is CASSLWGGAPGELFF. V usage is TRBV7-3 and J usage is TRBJ2-2; TCRdb returns TRBD1, unconfirmable since there is no DNA. CDR3 length: 15 residues. Per germline, CDR1 SGHTA and CDR2 FQGTGA.

This chain uses TRBV19 with TRBJ2-1; the D call from TCRdb, TRBD1, cannot be confirmed without DNA. Germline assignment: CDR1 LNHDA and CDR2 SQIVND (reference sequence). This CDR3 contains 16 residues. CDR3 amino acids: CASSIATRGHLNEQFF.

The chain carries TRBV7-8 and TRBJ2-7; TCRdb names TRBD1, which stays unverified in the absence of DNA. CDR1 SGHVS and CDR2 FQNEAQ come from the germline V gene. This CDR3 has 15 residues. The CDR3 loop is CASSVFMGADYEQYF.

V gene TRBV20-1 combines with J gene TRBJ2-7. The CDR3 sequence is 13 residues long. CDR1 and CDR2 from the germline V gene are DFQATT and SNEGSKA (reference sequence). This CDR3 reads CSARRSNSYEQYF.

This chain links TRBV5-4 with TRBJ2-1; TCRdb lists TRBD1, though no DNA is available to test this call. The CDR3 contains 15 residues. Germline V gene sequence: CDR1 SGHNT, CDR2 YYREEE (reference sequence). The CDR3 protein is CASSLLGADGNEQFF.

The chain employs TRBV6-5 and TRBJ2-1; TCRdb returns TRBD1, unconfirmable since there is no DNA. The V gene's germline CDR1 is MNHEY and CDR2 SVGAGI. The CDR3 loop spans 18 amino acids. This CDR3 reads CASSYSWGQRFSYNEQFF.

Its frequency marks this clonotype as medium-sized. This chain uses TRBV7-8 with TRBJ2-1; TCRdb outputs TRBD2, but without DNA this stays unchecked. This CDR3 contains 16 residues. Looked up from germline, CDR1 is SGHVS and CDR2 is FQNEAQ. The CDR3 here is CASSVPGTSVVNEQFF. Combining the CDR3 with reference TRBV7-8 and TRBJ2-1 gives the whole variable domain GAGVSQSPRYKVAKRGQDVALRCDPISGHVSLFWYQQALGQGPEFLTYFQNEAQLDKSGLPSDRFFAERPEGSVSTLKIQRTQQEDSAVYLCASSVPGTSVVNEQFFGPGTRLTVL.

The chain has TRBV4-2 and TRBJ1-1. From germline, CDR1 is LGHNA and CDR2 YNFKEQ. The CDR3 runs to 14 residues. CDR3 sequence reads: CASSQQTLNTEAFF.

The V gene is TRBV11-1, the J gene TRBJ2-5; TCRdb designates TRBD1, a call that cannot be tested without DNA. CDR3 length equals 14 residues. Germline-derived CDR1 and CDR2 are SGHAT and FQDESV (reference sequence). The CDR3 loop is CASSPRGQQETQYF.

The chain couples TRBV25-1 to TRBJ2-7; TCRdb designates TRBD1, a call that cannot be tested without DNA. This CDR3 region has 12 residues. CDR1 and CDR2 (germline): MGHDK, SYGVNS. CDR3 region: CASSGGRGEQYF.

The CDR3 sequence is CASLRQGTNQPQHF. The chain recombines TRBV28 with TRBJ1-5; TCRdb designates TRBD1, a call that cannot be tested without DNA. Germline V gives CDR1 MDHEN, CDR2 SYDVKM. This CDR3 comprises 14 residues.